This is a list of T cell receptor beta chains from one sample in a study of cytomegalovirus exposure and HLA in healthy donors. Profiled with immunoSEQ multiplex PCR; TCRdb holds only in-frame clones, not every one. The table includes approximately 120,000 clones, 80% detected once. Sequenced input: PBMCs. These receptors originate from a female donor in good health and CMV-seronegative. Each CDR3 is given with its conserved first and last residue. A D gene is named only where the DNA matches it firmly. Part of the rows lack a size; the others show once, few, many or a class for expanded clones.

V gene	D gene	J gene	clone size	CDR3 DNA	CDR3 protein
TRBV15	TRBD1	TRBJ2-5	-	TGTGCCACCAGCAGAACCCGGGACAGGGTGGTGGAGACCCAGTACTTC	CATSRTRDRVVETQYF
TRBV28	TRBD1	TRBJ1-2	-	TGTGCCAGCCGCGGGACAGTCGAGAAAGGCTACACCTTC	CASRGTVEKGYTF
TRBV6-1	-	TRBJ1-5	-	TGTGCCAGCAGTCGCAGGACTCTTGAGGAGCCCCAGCATTTT	CASSRRTLEEPQHF
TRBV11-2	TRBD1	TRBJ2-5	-	TGTGCCAGCAGCTGGACAGGAGCCCTTGAGACCCAGTACTTC	CASSWTGALETQYF
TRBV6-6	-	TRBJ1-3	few	TGTGCCAGCAGATACCTACAGGGAGGAAACACCATATATTTT	CASRYLQGGNTIYF
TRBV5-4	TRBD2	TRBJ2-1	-	TGTGCCAGCAGCTCCGGTCGGGGGGGAACTACCAATGAGCAGTTCTTC	CASSSGRGGTTNEQFF
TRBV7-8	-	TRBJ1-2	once	TGTGCCAGCAGCTTAGCTGGACTTAACTATGGCTACACCTTC	CASSLAGLNYGYTF
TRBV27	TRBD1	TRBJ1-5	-	TGTGCCAGCAGTTTAGGGACAGGGAATCAGCCCCAGCATTTT	CASSLGTGNQPQHF
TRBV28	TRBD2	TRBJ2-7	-	TGTGCCAGCAGGGCTAGCGGAGGCTCCTACGAGCAGTACTTC	CASRASGGSYEQYF
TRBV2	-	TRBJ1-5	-	TGTGCCAGCACTCCGGTGACAGCGAATCAGCCCCAGCATTTT	CASTPVTANQPQHF
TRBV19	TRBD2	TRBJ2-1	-	TGTGCCAGTAGGACTAGCGGGGAGGGCTACAATGAGCAGTTCTTC	CASRTSGEGYNEQFF
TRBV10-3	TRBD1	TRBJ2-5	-	TGTGCCATCAGTGATGCAGGGGGCGACCAAGAGACCCAGTACTTC	CAISDAGGDQETQYF
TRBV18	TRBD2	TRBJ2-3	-	TGTGCCAGCTCATCTACTAGCGGGGGTGAACCAGATACGCAGTATTTT	CASSSTSGGEPDTQYF
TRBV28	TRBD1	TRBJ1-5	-	TGTGCCAGCAGTTTAAGCACAGGCCGGGACAGTAGCAATCAGCCCCAGCATTTT	CASSLSTGRDSSNQPQHF
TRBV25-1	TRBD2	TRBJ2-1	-	TGTGCCAGCAGTAAGGAAAGCGGGAGGTCCCCTGAGCAGTTCTTC	CASSKESGRSPEQFF
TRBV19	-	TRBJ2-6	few	TGTGCCAGTGGTATCGGGACACAAGGGGATCTCCTCTCTGGGGCCAACGGCCTGACTTTC	CASGIGTQGDLLSGANGLTF
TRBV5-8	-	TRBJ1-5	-	TGTGCCAGCAGCTTGGTCGAAGGGACTTATAGCAATCAGCCCCAGCATTTT	CASSLVEGTYSNQPQHF
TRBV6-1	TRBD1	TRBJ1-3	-	TGTGCCAGCAGTGATCCGAGACAGGGACGAGTGAGGGAGAACACCATATATTTT	CASSDPRQGRVRENTIYF
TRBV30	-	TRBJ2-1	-	TGTGCCTGGGCAGGGGACCCCTACAATGAGCAGTTCTTC	CAWAGDPYNEQFF
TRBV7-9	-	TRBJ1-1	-	TGTGCCAGCAGTCCACCGGCGGGAGGGGTTGTCGGTGAAGCTTTCTTT	CASSPPAGGVVGEAFF
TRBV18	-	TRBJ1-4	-	TGTGCCAGCTCACCTGCCAGTTCTAATGAAAAACTGTTTTTT	CASSPASSNEKLFF
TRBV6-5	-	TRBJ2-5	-	TGTGCCAGCAGTTACGGCACAGCCCAAGAGACCCAGTACTTC	CASSYGTAQETQYF
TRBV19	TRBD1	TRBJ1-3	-	TGTGCCAGTAGTGACAGGGGGCCCTCCTCTGGAAACACCATATATTTT	CASSDRGPSSGNTIYF
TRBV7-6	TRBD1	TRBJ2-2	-	TGTGCCAGCAGTCGAAAGACAGGGGGGAACACCGGGGAGCTGTTTTTT	CASSRKTGGNTGELFF
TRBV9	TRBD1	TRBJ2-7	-	TGTGCCAGCAGCCCCCGCGGACAGGGCGCCTCCTACGAGCAGTACTTC	CASSPRGQGASYEQYF
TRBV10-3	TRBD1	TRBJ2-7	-	TGTGCCATCAGTGAGTCTACAGGGGGCTTCTACGAGCAGTACTTC	CAISESTGGFYEQYF
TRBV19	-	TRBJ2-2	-	TGTGCCAGTAGGGATGCAGGGTTGACCGGGGAGCTGTTTTTT	CASRDAGLTGELFF
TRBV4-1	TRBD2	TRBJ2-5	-	TGCGCCAGCAGCCAAGGAGGCCTAGCGGGGGGGCCTCTTGGGACCCAGTACTTC	CASSQGGLAGGPLGTQYF
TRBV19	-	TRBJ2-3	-	TGTGCCACTTACGACCGGGGGTACACAGATACGCAGTATTTT	CATYDRGYTDTQYF
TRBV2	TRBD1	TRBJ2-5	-	TGTGCCAGCAGTGTAGCAGGGGGCCTCCAAGAGACCCAGTACTTC	CASSVAGGLQETQYF
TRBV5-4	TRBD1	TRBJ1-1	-	TGTGCCAGCAGCCTACGACAGGGTACAACTGAAGCTTTCTTT	CASSLRQGTTEAFF
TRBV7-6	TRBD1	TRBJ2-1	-	TGTGCCAGCAGCTTAAGGCCGGGACAGGGGGCGATCGAGCAGTTCTTC	CASSLRPGQGAIEQFF
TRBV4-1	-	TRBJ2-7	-	TGCGCCAGCAGCCCTGGCCCGTTTTCCTACGAGCAGTACTTC	CASSPGPFSYEQYF
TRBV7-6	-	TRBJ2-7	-	TGTGCCAGCAGCCCCAGCGGGTACGAGCAGTACTTC	CASSPSGYEQYF
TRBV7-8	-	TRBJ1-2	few	TGTGCCAGCAGCTTTCTCCCCAGGAATAACTATGGCTACACCTTC	CASSFLPRNNYGYTF
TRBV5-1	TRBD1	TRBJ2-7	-	TGCGCCAGCAGCTTGGGACAGACAGGGAACCCCTACGAGCAGTACTTC	CASSLGQTGNPYEQYF
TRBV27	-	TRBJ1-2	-	TGTGGGGGGAGACAGGCTAACTATGGCTACACCTTC	CGGRQANYGYTF
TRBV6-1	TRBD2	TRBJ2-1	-	TGTGCCAGCGCTCTGGGGACTAGCTCCTACAATGAGCAGTTCTTC	CASALGTSSYNEQFF
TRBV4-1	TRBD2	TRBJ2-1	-	TGCGCCAGCAGCCAGACGTTACTAGCGGGATCTGGCAATGAGCAGTTCTTC	CASSQTLLAGSGNEQFF
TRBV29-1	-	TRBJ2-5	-	TGCAGCGTTAAGGCGCTAGCTGGCCAAGAGACCCAGTACTTC	CSVKALAGQETQYF
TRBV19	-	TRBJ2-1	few	TGTGCCAGTAGTACAGGGGTCCCCTACAATGAGCAGTTCTTC	CASSTGVPYNEQFF
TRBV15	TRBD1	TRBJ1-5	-	TGTGCCACCAGCAAGGACAGGGGGCGCGGCAATCAGCCCCAGCATTTT	CATSKDRGRGNQPQHF
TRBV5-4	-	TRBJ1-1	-	TGTGCCAGCAGCTTGTGGGGCAGCACTGAAGCTTTCTTT	CASSLWGSTEAFF
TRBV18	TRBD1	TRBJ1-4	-	TGTGCCAGCTCACCGGGGCACAGGGGGAATGAAAAACTGTTTTTT	CASSPGHRGNEKLFF
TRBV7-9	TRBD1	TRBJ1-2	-	TGTGCCAGCAGCTTCGGGACAGGGAACGGCTACACCTTC	CASSFGTGNGYTF
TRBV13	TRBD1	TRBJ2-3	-	TGTGCCAGCAGCCCTAGGGACAGGCGTTCAACAGATACGCAGTATTTT	CASSPRDRRSTDTQYF
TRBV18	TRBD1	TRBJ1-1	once	TGTGCCAGCTCAATGGGACAGGAGAACACTGAAGCTTTCTTT	CASSMGQENTEAFF
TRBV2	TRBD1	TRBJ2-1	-	TGTGCCAGCAGCGATACCCAGGGGGTAAATGAGCAGTTCTTC	CASSDTQGVNEQFF
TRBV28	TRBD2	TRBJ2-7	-	TGTGCCAGCAGAACCGGGACTAGAACCTACGAGCAGTACTTC	CASRTGTRTYEQYF
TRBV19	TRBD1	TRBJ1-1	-	TGTGCCACTCGGGACAGAGTGAACACTGAAGCTTTCTTT	CATRDRVNTEAFF
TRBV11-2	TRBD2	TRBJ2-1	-	TGTGCCAGCAGCTCGCGGGAGGGGGAGCAGTTCTTC	CASSSREGEQFF
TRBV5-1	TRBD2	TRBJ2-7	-	TGTGCCAGCAGCTGGACTAGCGGGAGTTCCTACGAGCAGTACTTC	CASSWTSGSSYEQYF
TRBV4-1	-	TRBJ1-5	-	TGCGCCAGCAGCCAAGATCCTCCAACACCTTATAGCAATCAGCCCCAGCATTTT	CASSQDPPTPYSNQPQHF
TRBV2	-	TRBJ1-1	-	TGTGCCAGCAGTGAAGAAGGCGTAAGGGGGAGTGCAGCTTTCTTT	CASSEEGVRGSAAFF
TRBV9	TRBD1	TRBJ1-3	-	TGTGCCAGCAGCGTAGATTGGACAGGGGAGGCTGGAAACACCATATATTTT	CASSVDWTGEAGNTIYF
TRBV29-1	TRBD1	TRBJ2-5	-	TGCAGCGTTGGGGACAGGGAACAAGAGACCCAGTACTTC	CSVGDREQETQYF
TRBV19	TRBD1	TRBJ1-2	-	TGTGCCAGTAGTCTGAGCGGGACAGGGGTTCAGTATGGCTACACCTTC	CASSLSGTGVQYGYTF
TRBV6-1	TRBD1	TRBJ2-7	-	TGTGCCAGCAGTGGTCAGGGGGTAACCTACGAGCAGTACTTC	CASSGQGVTYEQYF
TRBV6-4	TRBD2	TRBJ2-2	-	TGTGCCAGCAGTGACCTCGGGGGGGGTGACACCGGGGAGCTGTTTTTT	CASSDLGGGDTGELFF